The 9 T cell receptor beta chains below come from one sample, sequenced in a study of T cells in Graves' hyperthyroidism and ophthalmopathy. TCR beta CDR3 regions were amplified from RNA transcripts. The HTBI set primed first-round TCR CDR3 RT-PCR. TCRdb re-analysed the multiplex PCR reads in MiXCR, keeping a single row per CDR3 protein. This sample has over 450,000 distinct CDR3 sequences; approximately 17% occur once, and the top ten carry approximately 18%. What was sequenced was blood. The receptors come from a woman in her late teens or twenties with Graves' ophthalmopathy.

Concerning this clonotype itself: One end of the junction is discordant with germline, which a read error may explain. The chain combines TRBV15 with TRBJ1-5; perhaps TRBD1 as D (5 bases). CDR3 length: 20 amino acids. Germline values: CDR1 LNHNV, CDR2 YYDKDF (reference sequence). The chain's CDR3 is CAASRDSGPNFLNRNQPQHF. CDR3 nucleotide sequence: TGTGCCGCCAGCAGAGATTCAGGGCCAAATTTTCTCAATCGCAATCAGCCCCAGCATTTT.

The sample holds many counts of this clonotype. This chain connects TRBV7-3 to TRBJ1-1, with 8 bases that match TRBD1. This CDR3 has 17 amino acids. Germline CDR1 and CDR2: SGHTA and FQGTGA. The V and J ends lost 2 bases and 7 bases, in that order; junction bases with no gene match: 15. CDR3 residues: CASSLPQEAGGGGEAFF. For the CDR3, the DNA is TGTGCCAGCAGCTTACCCCAAGAAGCAGGGGGCGGTGGTGAAGCTTTCTTT.

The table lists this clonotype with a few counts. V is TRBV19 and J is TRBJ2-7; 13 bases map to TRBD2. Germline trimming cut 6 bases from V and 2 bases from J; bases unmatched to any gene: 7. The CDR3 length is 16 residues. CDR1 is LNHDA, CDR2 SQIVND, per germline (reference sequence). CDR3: CASSGLAGETTYEQYF. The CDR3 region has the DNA TGTGCCAGTAGCGGACTAGCGGGAGAGACTACCTACGAGCAGTACTTC.

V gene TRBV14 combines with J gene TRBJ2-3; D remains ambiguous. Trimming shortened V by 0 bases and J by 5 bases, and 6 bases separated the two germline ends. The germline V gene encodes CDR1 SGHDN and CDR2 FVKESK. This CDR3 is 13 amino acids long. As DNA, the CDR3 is TGTGCCAGCAGCCAAGATCTGAGAGATACGCAGTATTTT. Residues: CASSQDLRDTQYF.

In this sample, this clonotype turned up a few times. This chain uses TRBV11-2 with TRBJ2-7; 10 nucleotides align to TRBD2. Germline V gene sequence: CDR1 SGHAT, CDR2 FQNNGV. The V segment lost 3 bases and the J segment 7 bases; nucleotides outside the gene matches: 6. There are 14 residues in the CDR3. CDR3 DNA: TGTGCCAGCAGCTTGGGACTAGCGACCTGGGAGCAGTACTTC. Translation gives CASSLGLATWEQYF.

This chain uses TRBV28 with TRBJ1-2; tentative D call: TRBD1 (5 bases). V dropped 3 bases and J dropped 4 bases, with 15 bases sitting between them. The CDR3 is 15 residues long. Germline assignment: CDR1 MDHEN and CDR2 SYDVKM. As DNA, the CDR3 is TGTGCCAGCAGTTTGACAGCTGTTCTCTTCTATGGCTACACCTTC. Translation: CASSLTAVLFYGYTF.

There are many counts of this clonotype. CDR3 DNA: TGTGCCAGCAGGGAAAGCAAACCGAACACTGAAGCTTTCTTT. Protein sequence: CASRESKPNTEAFF. J is TRBJ1-1 and V is TRBV28, with D unclear. Germline-derived CDR1 and CDR2 are MDHEN and SYDVKM. The CDR3 sequence is 14 residues long. Trimming shortened V by 6 bases and J by 1 base, and 12 bases separated the two germline ends. Using reference TRBV28 and TRBJ1-1 for the parts outside the CDR3, the full variable domain is DVKVTQSSRYLVKRTGEKVFLECVQDMDHENMFWYRQDPGLGLRLIYFSYDVKMKEKGDIPEGYSVSREKKERFSLILESASTNQTSMYLCASRESKPNTEAFFGQGTRLTVV.

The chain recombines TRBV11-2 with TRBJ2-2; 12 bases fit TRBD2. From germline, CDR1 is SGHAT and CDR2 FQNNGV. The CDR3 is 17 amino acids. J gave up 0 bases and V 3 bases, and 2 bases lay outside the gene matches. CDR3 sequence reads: CASSFTSGRTNTGELFF. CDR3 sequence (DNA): TGTGCCAGCAGCTTTACTAGCGGGAGGACGAACACCGGGGAGCTGTTTTTT. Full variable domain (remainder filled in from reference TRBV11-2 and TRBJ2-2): EAGVAQSPRYKIIEKRQSVAFWCNPISGHATLYWYQQILGQGPKLLIQFQNNGVVDDSQLPKDRFSAERLKGVDSTLKIQPAKLEDSAVYLCASSFTSGRTNTGELFFGEGSRLTVL.

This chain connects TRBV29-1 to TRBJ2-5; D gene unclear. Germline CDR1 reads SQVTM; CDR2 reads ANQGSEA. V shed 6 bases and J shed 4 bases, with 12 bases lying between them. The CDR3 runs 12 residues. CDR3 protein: CSVQESPETQYF. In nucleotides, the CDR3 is TGCAGCGTCCAGGAGTCCCCAGAGACCCAGTACTTC.